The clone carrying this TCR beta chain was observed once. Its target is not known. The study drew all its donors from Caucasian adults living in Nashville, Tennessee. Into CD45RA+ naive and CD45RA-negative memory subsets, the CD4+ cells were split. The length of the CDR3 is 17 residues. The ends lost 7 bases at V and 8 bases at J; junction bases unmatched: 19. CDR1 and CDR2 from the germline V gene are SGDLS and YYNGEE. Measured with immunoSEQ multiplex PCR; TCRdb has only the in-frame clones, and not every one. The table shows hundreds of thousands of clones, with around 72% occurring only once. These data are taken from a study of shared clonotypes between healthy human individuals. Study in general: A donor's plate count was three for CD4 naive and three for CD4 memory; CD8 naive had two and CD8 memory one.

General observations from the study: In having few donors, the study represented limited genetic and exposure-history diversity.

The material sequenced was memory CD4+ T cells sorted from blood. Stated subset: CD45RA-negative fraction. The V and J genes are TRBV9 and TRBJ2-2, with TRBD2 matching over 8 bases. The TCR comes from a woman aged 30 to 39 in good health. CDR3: CASAPYGAGGLAGELFF. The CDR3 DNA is TGTGCCAGCGCACCTTACGGGGCGGGAGGACTAGCAGGGGAGCTGTTTTTT.